These 2 T cell receptor beta chains came from one sample sequenced in a study of blood T cell repertoires in COVID-19. Assay used: immunoSEQ multiplex PCR; TCRdb lists only in-frame clones, some missing. The profile shows about 190,000 clones, over 80% of them singletons. Sequences were obtained from PBMCs or T cells enriched from blood (not recorded which). The receptors derive from a young woman who had been exposed to COVID-19.

V gene TRBV18 combines with J gene TRBJ1-5, with 7 bases lining up with TRBD1. Germline values: CDR1 KGHSH, CDR2 LQKENI. This CDR3 is built from 14 residues. V shed 3 bases and J 5 bases; nucleotides not matched to a gene: 4. CDR3 sequence: CASSPDREHQPQHF. CDR3 coding DNA: TGTGCCAGCTCACCTGACAGGGAGCATCAGCCCCAGCATTTT.

V gene TRBV7-2 combines with J gene TRBJ2-7; 9 nucleotides align to TRBD2. CDR1 is SGHTA and CDR2 is FQGNSA in the germline V gene. CDR3 length: 17 residues. Trimming cost V 1 base and J 3 bases; bases outside gene matches: 10. Here the CDR3 DNA reads TGTGCCAGCAGCTTAGGGGGCGCGGGACTAGCTATCTACGAGCAGTACTTC. Translation gives CASSLGGAGLAIYEQYF.